This TCR beta chain derives from a study of T cell changes during pregnancy in multiple sclerosis. Using immunoSEQ multiplex PCR, the repertoire was profiled, and TCRdb retains in-frame clones only, with some absent. Among tens of thousands of clones, about 90% were seen once, and the ten largest hold approximately 0.15%. Source: CD4+ T cells from peripheral blood mononuclear cells, taken after pregnancy. The source is a female donor in good health, enrolled as a control in a pregnancy study.

The CDR3 DNA is TGTGCCAGCAGCCCAAGACAGGGATCTTCTGAAGCTTTCTTT. Its protein product is CASSPRQGSSEAFF. V is TRBV7-3 and J is TRBJ1-1; 7 bases align to TRBD1. The CDR3 sequence is 14 residues long. CDR1 and CDR2 from the germline V gene are SGHTA and FQGTGA. V was pared by 5 bases and J by 6 bases, with 9 bases of the junction left unmatched. Filled out from reference TRBV7-3 and TRBJ1-1, the complete variable domain reads GAGVSQTPSNKVTEKGKYVELRCDPISGHTALYWYRQSLGQGPEFLIYFQGTGAADDSGLPNDRFFAVRPEGSVSTLKIQRTERGDSAVYLCASSPRQGSSEAFFGQGTRLTVV.